This T cell receptor (beta chain) is drawn from a study of blood T cell repertoires in COVID-19 (dated by TCRdb to the early 2020s). A note on the overall study: The collaborator samples originated in the United States, Italy and Spain and spanned the acute and convalescent phases of COVID-19. Samples came from the ongoing ImmuneRACE study (first 160 participants) plus 1,254 subjects from 6 global collaborators. Subjects who had been exposed to COVID-19, were actively infected with it, or had recovered from it provided the deeply sampled blood TCRbeta repertoires that made up the dataset. The material from the prospective study consisted of cDNA or gDNA derived from T cells, B-cell-depleted T cells, or PBMCs. Where HLA class I and class II types were available, the types were taken from metadata supplied by the sample provider, not from assay-based typing. Sample metadata almost always included a de-identified subject ID, COVID-19 status, age in years and sex. A freely available public database, intended as a resource for researchers studying the immune response to SARS-CoV-2, is where the repertoires were released.

Trimming removed 5 bases from V and 1 base from J; the gene matches leave 13 bases unexplained. The germline V gene gives CDR1 as SGHTA and CDR2 as FQGNSA. Measured from the cysteine to the phenylalanine, the CDR3 is 17 residues long. Just the 51-base CDR3 DNA is kept, in frame starting at base 1. Each collaborating institution followed its own protocols to collect whole blood in K2EDTA tubes. For TCRbeta analysis, collaborators shipped samples as frozen whole blood, isolated PBMCs, or DNA extracted from either of those sample types. Here is what the overall study found, with its caveats: How much clinical and demographic metadata was included differed by source and by participant, and the metadata was provided uncurated.

Comment on this clone: The specificity of this receptor is unknown. No per-base quality is available; no much larger clone lies one base away.

The immunoSEQ Assay, a bias-controlled multiplex PCR, was used to amplify TCRbeta CDR3 regions from genomic DNA. The authors processed their data as follows. Within the assay, amplification of reference gene primers was used to estimate how many nucleated cells each sample contained. Sequence reads were collapsed and filtered to measure the absolute abundance of every unique TCRbeta CDR3 rearrangement. For each sample, productive Simpson clonality was calculated by taking the square root of Simpson's diversity index across productive rearrangements. TCRdb took this table from immuneACCESS and kept in-frame rearrangements with V and J called. Such tables lack part of the clones; where checked against another copy, unresolved V genes explain under half of the gap, and the rest is unexplained. Clone size and V and J calls were adopted from that table, with D and trimming inferred from the DNA. Present in this sample are fewer than 250,000 clones, 85% to 90% of which were seen just once. In total, the top ten clones hold 0.7% to 0.95% of the sample.

This receptor was obtained from a woman in her sixties or seventies with acute or convalescent COVID-19. Specimen: peripheral blood. The sequence is built from TRBV7-2 and TRBJ1-1; the central 7 bases match TRBD1. Here the CDR3 is given as CASSTKATGFGNTEAFF. The DNA sequence is as follows: TGTGCCAGCAGCACGAAAGCGACAGGGTTCGGGAACACTGAAGCTTTCTTT.